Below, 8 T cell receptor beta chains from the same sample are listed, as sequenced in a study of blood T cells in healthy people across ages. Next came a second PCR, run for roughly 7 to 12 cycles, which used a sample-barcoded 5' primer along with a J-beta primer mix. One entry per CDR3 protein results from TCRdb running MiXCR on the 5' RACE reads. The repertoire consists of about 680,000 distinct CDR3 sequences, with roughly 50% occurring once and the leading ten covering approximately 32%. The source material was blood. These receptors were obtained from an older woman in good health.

CDR3 coding DNA: TGTGCCACCAGCCACGACAGACCCTACGAGCAGTACTTC. Its protein product is CATSHDRPYEQYF. This chain connects TRBV15 to TRBJ2-7; tentative D call: TRBD1 (5 bases). Germline V gives CDR1 LNHNV, CDR2 YYDKDF (reference sequence). V gave up 5 bases and J gave up 2 bases, with 10 bases separating them. The length of the CDR3 is 13 residues.

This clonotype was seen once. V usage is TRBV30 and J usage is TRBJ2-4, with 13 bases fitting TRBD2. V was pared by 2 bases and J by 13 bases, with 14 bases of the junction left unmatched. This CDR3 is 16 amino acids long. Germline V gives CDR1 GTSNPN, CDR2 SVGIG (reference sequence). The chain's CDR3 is CAWSPPLAGGPAEQYF. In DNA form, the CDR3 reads TGTGCCTGGAGTCCTCCACTAGCGGGAGGGCCCGCAGAGCAGTACTTC.

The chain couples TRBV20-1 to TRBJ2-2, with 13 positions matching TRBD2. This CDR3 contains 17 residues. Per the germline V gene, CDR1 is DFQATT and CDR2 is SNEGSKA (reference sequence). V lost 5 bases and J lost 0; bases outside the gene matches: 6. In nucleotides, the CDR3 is TGCAGTGCTGAAACTAGCGGGAGGGAAACGAACACCGGGGAGCTGTTTTTT. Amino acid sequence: CSAETSGRETNTGELFF.

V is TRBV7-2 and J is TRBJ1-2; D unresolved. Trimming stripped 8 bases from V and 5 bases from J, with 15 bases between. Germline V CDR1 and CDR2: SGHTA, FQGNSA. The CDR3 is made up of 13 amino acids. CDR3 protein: CASPGRAGYGYTF. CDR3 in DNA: TGTGCCAGCCCCGGACGGGCGGGGTATGGCTACACCTTC.

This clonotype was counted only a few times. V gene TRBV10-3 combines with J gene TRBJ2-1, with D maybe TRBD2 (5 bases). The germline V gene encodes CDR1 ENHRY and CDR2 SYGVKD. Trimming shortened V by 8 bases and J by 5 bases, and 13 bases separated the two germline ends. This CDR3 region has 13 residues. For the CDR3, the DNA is TGTGCCATCGGGTCTAGAGGGAACAATGAGCAGTTCTTC. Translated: CAIGSRGNNEQFF.

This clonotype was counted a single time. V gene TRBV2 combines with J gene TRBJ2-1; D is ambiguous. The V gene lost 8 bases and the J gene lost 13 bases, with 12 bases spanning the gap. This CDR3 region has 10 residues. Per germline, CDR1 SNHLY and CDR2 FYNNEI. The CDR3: CASRVETQFF. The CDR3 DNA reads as TGTGCCAGCCGAGTGGAGACCCAGTTCTTC.

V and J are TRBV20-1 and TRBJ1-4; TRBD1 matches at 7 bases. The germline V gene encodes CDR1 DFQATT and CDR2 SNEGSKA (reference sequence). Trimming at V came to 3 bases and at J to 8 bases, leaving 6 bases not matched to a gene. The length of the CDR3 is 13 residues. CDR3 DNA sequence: TGCAGTGCTAGCTGGACAGGACGAGAAAAACTGTTTTTT. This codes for CSASWTGREKLFF.

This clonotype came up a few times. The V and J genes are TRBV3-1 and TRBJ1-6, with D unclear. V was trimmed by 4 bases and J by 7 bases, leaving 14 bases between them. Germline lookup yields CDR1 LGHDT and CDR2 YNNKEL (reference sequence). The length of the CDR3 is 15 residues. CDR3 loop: CASSLMRPSNSPLHF. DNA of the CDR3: TGTGCCAGCAGCCTCATGCGGCCGTCAAATTCACCCCTCCACTTT.